This T cell receptor (beta chain) comes out of a study of blood T cells in healthy people across ages (dated by TCRdb to about 2015). Background for the entire study: In model experiments, roughly one uniquely barcoded TCR beta cDNA molecule per two T cells was captured by template switching. To track age-related changes in TCR beta repertoire diversity, the study relied on deep sequencing normalized with unique cDNA molecular identifiers. The donors were divided into four age groups: young (average about 16 years), middle-aged (approximately 39), aged (approximately 62) and long-lived (more than 75). To avoid experimental bias, donors of different ages were spread randomly across the sequencing lanes. Two additional independent replicas of 1 million unique cDNA reads from the same blood draw were analyzed for two donors (one aged 18 to 30 and one aged 80 or older). General findings and caveats noted by the study authors: Donor CMV infection status was unknown, potentially confounding age-related changes in expanded clonotypes. Estimates of total diversity based on one million sequenced T cells were considered lower bounds and underestimates. Observed TCR beta diversity correlated strongly with the percentage of naive T cells measured by flow cytometry. Bulk unsorted PBMC profiling prevented conclusive comparison of naive and antigen-experienced compartments. Compared with the aged group, the long-lived group had more naive CD4+ T cells, fewer expanded clones and increased TCR diversity, a pattern suggesting age selection. Observed TCR beta diversity per million T cells fell roughly linearly with age, and a significant reduction was already apparent by age roughly 40.

The germline V gene encodes CDR1 SGHTA and CDR2 FQGNSA. Trimmed from V: 4 bases; trimmed from J: 3 bases; junction bases lacking a gene match: 7. Counted from cysteine to phenylalanine, this CDR3 has 16 amino acids. The sequence is cut down to CDR3 DNA, 48 bases in frame from base 1. The donors were 40 or so Caucasian individuals from Russia, aged roughly 6 to 95 years, who were systemically healthy. Each donor gave about 9.2 milliliters of peripheral blood, drawn into EDTA-treated Vacutainer tubes. PBMCs were isolated by Ficoll-Paque density-gradient centrifugation, with at least 6 million obtained per sample. Trizol reagent was used to extract total RNA from the PBMCs, yielding at least 5.5 micrograms per sample. For every donor, flow cytometry on a PBMC aliquot measured the percentage of naive CD45RAhigh/CD27high T cells. Details on this clonotype: Its antigen is unknown. No quality values exist for individual bases; no much larger clone is one base distant.

Receptor libraries were prepared by 5' RACE. Sequenced on an Illumina HiSeq 2500. A second PCR of about 7 to 12 cycles was run with a J-beta primer mix and a sample-barcoded 5' primer. A unique molecular identifier was introduced onto each TCR beta cDNA molecule by a template-switch 5' adaptor carrying 12 random nucleotides. At least 3 million CDR3-containing paired-end reads were obtained from each sample. The Mint cDNA synthesis kit, primed by a TRBC-specific oligonucleotide, was used to synthesize first-strand cDNA from all RNA. Following uracil-DNA glycosylase treatment, a first 18-cycle PCR with universal primers M1SS and BC2_uni_R was performed on all cDNA. The original pipeline was this. For normalization, 1 million high-quality reads were randomly selected from each sample, with every read carrying a distinct molecular identifier. Reads sharing molecular identifiers were discarded rather than binned into consensus sequences. MiTCR, run with a Q25 quality threshold and the strictest error-elimination algorithm, handled CDR3 identification, clonotype clustering and error correction. A nonparametric unseen species model using Euler transformation provided a lower-bound estimate of total TCR beta diversity. TCRdb reprocessing: public reads trimmed at Q25 with fastp, clones called with MiXCR, in-frame beta chains kept. For every CDR3 protein sequence, its rows merge into one entry that carries the most common genes and DNA. The V and J calls, along with clone size, are taken from TCRdb and not from the paper's own processing. The sample table lists around 780,000 distinct CDR3 sequences, about 56% of them with a count of one. Approximately 24% of the sample is held by the ten biggest clonotypes.

This receptor chain uses TRBV7-2 and TRBJ1-1; 11 central nucleotides agree with TRBD1. This clonotype was sampled from a man aged 40-55 years in good health. Sequenced input: blood. The DNA sequence follows: TGTGCCAGCAGCTCCCGGACAGGGGGCGGGGACACTGAAGCTTTCTTT. This sequence encodes CASSSRTGGGDTEAFF.